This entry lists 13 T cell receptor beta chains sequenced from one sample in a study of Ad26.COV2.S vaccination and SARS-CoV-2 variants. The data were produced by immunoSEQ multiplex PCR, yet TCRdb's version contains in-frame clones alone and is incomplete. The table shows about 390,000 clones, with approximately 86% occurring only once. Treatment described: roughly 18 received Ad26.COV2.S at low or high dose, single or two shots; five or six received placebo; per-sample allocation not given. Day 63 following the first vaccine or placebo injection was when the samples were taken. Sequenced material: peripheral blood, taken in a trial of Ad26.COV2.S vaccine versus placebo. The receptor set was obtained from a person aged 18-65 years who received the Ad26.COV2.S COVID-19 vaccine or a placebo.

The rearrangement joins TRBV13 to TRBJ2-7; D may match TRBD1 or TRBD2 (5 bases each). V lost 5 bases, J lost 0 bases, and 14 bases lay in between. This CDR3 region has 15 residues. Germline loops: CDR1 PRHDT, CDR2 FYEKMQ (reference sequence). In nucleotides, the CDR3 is TGTGCCAGCAGCCAAGGGACGGGTTCCTCCTACGAGCAGTACTTC. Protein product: CASSQGTGSSYEQYF.

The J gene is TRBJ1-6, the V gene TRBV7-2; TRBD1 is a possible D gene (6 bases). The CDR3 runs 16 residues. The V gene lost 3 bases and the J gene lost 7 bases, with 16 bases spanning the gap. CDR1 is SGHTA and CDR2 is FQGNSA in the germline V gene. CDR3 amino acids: CASSFGTRGLNSPLHF. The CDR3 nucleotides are TGTGCCAGCAGCTTCGGAACCAGGGGACTAAATTCACCCCTCCACTTT. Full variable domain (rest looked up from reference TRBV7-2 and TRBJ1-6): GAGVSQSPSNKVTEKGKDVELRCDPISGHTALYWYRQSLGQGLEFLIYFQGNSAPDKSGLPSDRFSAERTGGSVSTLTIQRTQQEDSAVYLCASSFGTRGLNSPLHFGNGTRLTVT.

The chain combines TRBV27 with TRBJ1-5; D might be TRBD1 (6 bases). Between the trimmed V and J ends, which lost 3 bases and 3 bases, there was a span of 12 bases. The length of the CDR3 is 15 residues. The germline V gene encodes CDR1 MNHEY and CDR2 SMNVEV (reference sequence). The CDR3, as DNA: TGTGCCAGCAGTTTTATAGGGGGGACCAATCAGCCCCAGCATTTT. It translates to CASSFIGGTNQPQHF.

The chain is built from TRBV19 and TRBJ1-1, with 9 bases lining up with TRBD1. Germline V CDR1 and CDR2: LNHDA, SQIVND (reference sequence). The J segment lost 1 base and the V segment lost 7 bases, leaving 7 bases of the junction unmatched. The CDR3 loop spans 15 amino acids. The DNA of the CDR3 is TGTGCCAGTAAAACTATGGGACAGGGGAACACTGAAGCTTTCTTT. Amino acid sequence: CASKTMGQGNTEAFF.

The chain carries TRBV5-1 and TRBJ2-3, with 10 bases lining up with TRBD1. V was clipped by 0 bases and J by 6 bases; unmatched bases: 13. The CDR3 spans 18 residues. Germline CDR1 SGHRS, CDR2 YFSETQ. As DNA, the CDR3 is TGCGCCAGCAGCTTGGGCCGACTCGGGACAGGGGTGGGGGATACGCAGTATTTT. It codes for CASSLGRLGTGVGDTQYF.

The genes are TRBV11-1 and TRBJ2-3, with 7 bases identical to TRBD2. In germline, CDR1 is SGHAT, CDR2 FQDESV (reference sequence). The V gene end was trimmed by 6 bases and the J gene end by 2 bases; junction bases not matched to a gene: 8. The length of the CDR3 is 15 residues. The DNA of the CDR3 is TGTGCCAGCAGACCTTCTAGCGGAGACACAGATACGCAGTATTTT. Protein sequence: CASRPSSGDTDTQYF. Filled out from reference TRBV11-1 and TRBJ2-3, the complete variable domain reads EAEVAQSPRYKITEKSQAVAFWCDPISGHATLYWYRQILGQGPELLVQFQDESVVDDSQLPKDRFSAERLKGVDSTLKIQPAELGDSAMYLCASRPSSGDTDTQYFGPGTRLTVL.

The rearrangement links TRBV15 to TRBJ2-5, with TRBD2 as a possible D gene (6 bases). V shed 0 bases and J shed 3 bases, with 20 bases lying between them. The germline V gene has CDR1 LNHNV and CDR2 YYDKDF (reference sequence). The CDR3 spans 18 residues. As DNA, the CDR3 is TGTGCCACCAGCAGAGATCGGTTAGGAGGGTTTTTCGAAGAGACCCAGTACTTC. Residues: CATSRDRLGGFFEETQYF.

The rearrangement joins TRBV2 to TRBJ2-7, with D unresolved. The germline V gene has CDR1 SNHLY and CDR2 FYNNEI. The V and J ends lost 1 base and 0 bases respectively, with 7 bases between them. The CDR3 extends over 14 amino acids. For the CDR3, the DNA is TGTGCCAGCAGTGAAGTTGGTAGCTCCTACGAGCAGTACTTC. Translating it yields CASSEVGSSYEQYF.

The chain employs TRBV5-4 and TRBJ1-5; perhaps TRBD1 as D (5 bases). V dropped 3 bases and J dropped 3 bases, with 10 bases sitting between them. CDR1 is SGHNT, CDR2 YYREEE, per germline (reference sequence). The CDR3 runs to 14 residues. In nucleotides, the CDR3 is TGTGCCAGCAGCTCACTGGGGGTCAATCAGCCCCAGCATTTT. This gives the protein CASSSLGVNQPQHF.

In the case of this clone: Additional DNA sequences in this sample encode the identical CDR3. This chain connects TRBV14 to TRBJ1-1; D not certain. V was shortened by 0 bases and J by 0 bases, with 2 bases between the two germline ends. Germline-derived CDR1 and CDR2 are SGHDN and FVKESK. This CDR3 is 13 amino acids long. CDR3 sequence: CASSQDLNTEAFF. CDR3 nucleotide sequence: TGTGCCAGCAGCCAAGATTTGAACACTGAAGCTTTCTTT.

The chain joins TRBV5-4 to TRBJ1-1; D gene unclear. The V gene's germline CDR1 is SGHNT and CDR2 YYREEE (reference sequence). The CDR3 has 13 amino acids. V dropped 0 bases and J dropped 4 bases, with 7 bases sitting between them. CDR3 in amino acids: CASSLVGVTEAFF. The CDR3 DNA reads TGTGCCAGCAGCTTGGTCGGAGTCACTGAAGCTTTCTTT.

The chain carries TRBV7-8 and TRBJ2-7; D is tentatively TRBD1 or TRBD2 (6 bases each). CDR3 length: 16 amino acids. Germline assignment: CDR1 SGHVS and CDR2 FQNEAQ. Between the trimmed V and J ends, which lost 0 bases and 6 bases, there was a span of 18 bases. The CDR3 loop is CASSLAIRGPAFEQYF. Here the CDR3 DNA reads TGTGCCAGCAGCTTAGCCATCCGGGGGCCGGCCTTCGAGCAGTACTTC.

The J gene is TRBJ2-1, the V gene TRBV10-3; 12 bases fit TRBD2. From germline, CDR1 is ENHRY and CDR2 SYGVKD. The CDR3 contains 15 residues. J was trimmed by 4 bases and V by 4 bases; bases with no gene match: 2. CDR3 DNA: TGTGCCATCAGTGCCCTAGCGGGGGGGTACAATGAGCAGTTCTTC. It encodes CAISALAGGYNEQFF.